Shown below are 12 T cell receptor beta chains from a single sample sequenced in a study of T cell responses to AZD1222 COVID-19 vaccine. TCRdb's table, derived via immunoSEQ multiplex PCR, lists solely in-frame clones and lacks some. This sample has 150,000 to 200,000 clones, with around 90% found just once. The specimen was peripheral blood, collected 28 days after the second AZD1222 dose. These receptors were collected from an adult who received the AZD1222 COVID-19 vaccine.

This clone was found once. The chain uses TRBV9 and TRBJ1-2; no clear D gene. Germline assignment: CDR1 SGDLS and CDR2 YYNGEE. The CDR3 consists of 14 residues. Trimming left V 5 bases short and J 1 base short, with 12 bases between. CDR3 amino acids: CASRPPVGNYGYTF. The CDR3 coding sequence is TGTGCCAGCAGGCCTCCTGTGGGTAACTATGGCTACACCTTC.

The chain employs TRBV10-3 and TRBJ1-2, with D perhaps matching TRBD1 (6 bases). V lost 2 bases and J 0 bases, leaving 28 bases between the germline ends. Germline loops: CDR1 ENHRY, CDR2 SYGVKD. The CDR3 runs 21 residues. The CDR3 spells CAISEPTIRSGVLDSNYGYTF. The CDR3 DNA follows: TGTGCCATCAGTGAGCCAACGATAAGGTCAGGGGTTCTTGATTCTAACTATGGCTACACCTTC.

The DNA of the CDR3 is TGTGCCAGCAGCTTAGAGTGGGACAGGGTTGGGGGCTACACCTTC. Translation gives CASSLEWDRVGGYTF. This chain uses TRBV7-2 with TRBJ1-2, with 9 nucleotides matching TRBD1. The CDR3 is made up of 15 amino acids. Germline assignment: CDR1 SGHTA and CDR2 FQGNSA. The trim removed 1 base at V and 8 bases at J, leaving 8 bases unmatched.

The genes are TRBV29-1 and TRBJ1-5; 7 bases align to TRBD1. Germline V lookup: CDR1 SQVTM, CDR2 ANQGSEA. J lost 4 bases, V lost 5 bases, and 11 bases had no gene match. This CDR3 contains 15 residues. In DNA, the CDR3 is TGCAGCGTTTTTATTGACAGGGTAGGGAATCAGCCCCAGCATTTT. Protein sequence: CSVFIDRVGNQPQHF.

V usage is TRBV5-1 and J usage is TRBJ2-2; unclear D gene. The CDR3 length is 16 residues. Germline V gene data show CDR1 as SGHRS and CDR2 as YFSETQ. The V end lost 1 base, the J end lost 4 bases, and 14 bases lay between the germline ends. Here the CDR3 reads CASSLSLDLITGELFF. In DNA, the CDR3 is TGCGCCAGCAGCTTGAGTCTAGATCTGATCACCGGGGAGCTGTTTTTT.

J is TRBJ2-7 and V is TRBV2; D gene unclear. The CDR3 runs 11 residues. Trimming took off 7 bases at V and 5 bases at J, with 9 bases between the two ends. Germline CDR1 and CDR2: SNHLY and FYNNEI. CDR3 coding DNA: TGTGCCAGCACCGCTGGGGACGAGCAGTACTTC. It translates to CASTAGDEQYF. Using reference TRBV2 and TRBJ2-7 for the parts outside the CDR3, the full variable domain is EPEVTQTPSHQVTQMGQEVILRCVPISNHLYFYWYRQILGQKVEFLVSFYNNEISEKSEIFDDQFSVERPDGSNFTLKIRSTKLEDSAMYFCASTAGDEQYFGPGTRLTVT.

The chain is built from TRBV7-9 and TRBJ2-5, with 8 bases matching TRBD1. This CDR3 spans 14 amino acids. Germline-derived CDR1 and CDR2 are SEHNR and FQNEAQ (reference sequence). Losses at the gene ends were 5 bases for V and 5 bases for J; bases not matched to a gene: 7. The CDR3 reads CASSTGQGRETQYF. Here the CDR3 DNA reads TGTGCCAGCAGCACCGGACAGGGCAGGGAGACCCAGTACTTC.

J is TRBJ1-6 and V is TRBV6-5; the D gene is possibly TRBD1 (5 bases). Trimming took 5 bases from V and 7 from J, leaving 12 bases between them. Germline V CDR1 and CDR2: MNHEY, SVGAGI. This CDR3 region has 14 residues. The CDR3 reads CASSLGPLNSPLHF. The CDR3, as DNA: TGTGCCAGCAGTCTGGGACCGCTAAATTCACCCCTCCACTTT.

V is TRBV6-5 and J is TRBJ1-2, with TRBD1 as a possible D gene (5 bases). This CDR3 has 14 residues. Per germline, CDR1 MNHEY and CDR2 SVGAGI. The V end lost 0 bases, the J end lost 1 base, and 6 bases lay between the germline ends. CDR3 in amino acids: CASSYSRDNYGYTF. In DNA, the CDR3 is TGTGCCAGCAGTTACTCCAGGGATAACTATGGCTACACCTTC.

This rearrangement joins TRBV12-3 or TRBV12-4 to TRBJ1-3; D is unresolved. This CDR3 contains 13 residues. V lost 6 bases and J lost 1, with 7 bases in between. For the CDR3, the DNA is TGTGCCAGCAGAACAACTTCTGGAAACACCATATATTTT. Amino acids: CASRTTSGNTIYF.

This clone occurred a few times. The chain employs TRBV29-1 and TRBJ1-5, with D possibly being TRBD1 (6 bases). CDR3 length equals 13 residues. Germline V gene sequence: CDR1 SQVTM, CDR2 ANQGSEA. The V end lost 4 bases, the J end lost 7 bases, and 14 bases lay between the germline ends. CDR3 sequence reads: CSVASGVGQPQHF. In DNA form, the CDR3 reads TGCAGCGTTGCCTCAGGGGTGGGCCAGCCCCAGCATTTT.

In its sample, this clone was seen once. The chain uses TRBV30 and TRBJ1-1, with 12 positions matching TRBD1. The V and J ends lost 0 bases and 6 bases, in that order; junction bases with no gene match: 11. Per the germline V gene, CDR1 is GTSNPN and CDR2 is SVGIG (reference sequence). This CDR3 comprises 17 residues. CDR3 sequence reads: CAWSVPGQGARGAEAFF. CDR3 coding DNA: TGTGCCTGGAGTGTTCCGGGACAGGGGGCGCGGGGCGCTGAAGCTTTCTTT. The whole variable domain, remainder taken from reference TRBV30 and TRBJ1-1, is SQTIHQWPATLVQPVGSPLSLECTVEGTSNPNLYWYRQAAGRGLQLLFYSVGIGQISSEVPQNLSASRPQDRQFILSSKKLLLSDSGFYLCAWSVPGQGARGAEAFFGQGTRLTVV.